Shown below are 2 T cell receptor beta chains from a single sample sequenced in a study of T cell responses to AZD1222 COVID-19 vaccine. Sequenced by immunoSEQ multiplex PCR; TCRdb stores in-frame clones only, minus some. The top ten clones hold roughly 10% of a sample with 120,000 or so clones, approximately 90% of them seen once. The sample here was peripheral blood, taken on day 0 of MenACWY control vaccination. Receptors originate from an adult in good health.

This clone was picked up one time. The chain uses TRBV6-2 or TRBV6-3 and TRBJ2-7; D might be TRBD2 (6 bases). Germline CDR1 is MNHEY and CDR2 is SVGEGT. Trimming removed 4 bases from V and 0 bases from J, with 16 bases in between. This CDR3 has 16 residues. The CDR3 is CASSSLAVLGSYEQYF. The CDR3 DNA sequence: TGTGCCAGCAGTTCCTTAGCGGTCTTGGGCTCCTACGAGCAGTACTTC.

This rearrangement joins TRBV4-3 to TRBJ1-2, with D possibly TRBD1 on 5 matching bases. The length of the CDR3 is 15 residues. CDR1 LGHNA and CDR2 YSLEER come from the germline V gene. V lost 1 base, J lost 1 base, and 10 bases lay in between. The DNA of the CDR3 is TGCGCCAGCAGCCAAGCAGGGCTTGGTAACTATGGCTACACCTTC. This translates into CASSQAGLGNYGYTF.